This T cell receptor beta chain originates from a study of blood T cell repertoires in COVID-19. Produced via immunoSEQ multiplex PCR; TCRdb's table is partial and in-frame only. This table holds about 320,000 clones, about 92% found once. Cohorts were assigned according to the clinical history that participants reported. The CDR3 totals 14 residues. V shed 2 bases and J shed 0 bases, with 7 bases lying between them. Germline loops: CDR1 SGHNT, CDR2 YENEEA. The chain uses TRBV11-3 and TRBJ1-1; D call uncertain. Material: PBMCs or T cells enriched from blood (not recorded which). The TCR originated in a man aged 55-75 years who had recovered from COVID-19. CDR3 nucleotides: TGTGCCAGCAGCTTAAGTCAGATGAACACTGAAGCTTTCTTT. Protein: CASSLSQMNTEAFF.